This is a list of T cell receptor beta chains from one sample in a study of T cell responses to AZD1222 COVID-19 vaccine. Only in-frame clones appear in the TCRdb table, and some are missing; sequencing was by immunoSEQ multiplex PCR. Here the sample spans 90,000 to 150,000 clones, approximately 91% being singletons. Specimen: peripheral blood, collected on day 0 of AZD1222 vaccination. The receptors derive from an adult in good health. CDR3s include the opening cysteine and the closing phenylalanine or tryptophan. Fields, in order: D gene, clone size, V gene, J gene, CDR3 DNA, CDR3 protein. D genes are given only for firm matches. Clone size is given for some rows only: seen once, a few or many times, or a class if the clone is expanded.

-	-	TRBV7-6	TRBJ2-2	TGTGCCAGCAGCTTAGACAGGCACAACACCGGGGAGCTGTTTTTT	CASSLDRHNTGELFF
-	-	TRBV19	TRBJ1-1	TGTGCCAGTAGTACTCTCACAGGGAACACTGAAGCTTTCTTT	CASSTLTGNTEAFF
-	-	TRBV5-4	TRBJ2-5	TGTGCCAGCAGCTTGGGTGGGGGTCCGGTTGAGACCCAGTACTTC	CASSLGGGPVETQYF
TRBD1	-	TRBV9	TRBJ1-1	TGTGCCAGCAGCGGAACCTTACAGGGGATGAATGAAGCTTTCTTT	CASSGTLQGMNEAFF
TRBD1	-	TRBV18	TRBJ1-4	TGTGCCAGCTCACCACTTCGACAGGGATGGGAAAAACTGTTTTTT	CASSPLRQGWEKLFF
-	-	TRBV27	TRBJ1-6	TGTGCCAGCAGTCCCCCAATGTCCTATAATTCACCCCTCCACTTT	CASSPPMSYNSPLHF
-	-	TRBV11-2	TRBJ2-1	TGTGCCAGCAGCTTAGACCCACGAGGGAGCTCCTACAATGAGCAGTTCTTC	CASSLDPRGSSYNEQFF
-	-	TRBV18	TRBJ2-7	TGTGCCAGCTCACCGTACTCAACCGATGGCTACGAGCAGTACTTC	CASSPYSTDGYEQYF
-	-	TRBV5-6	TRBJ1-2	TGTGCCAGCAGCCGCAGAGGACCGGATCGCCCCTATGGCTACACCTTC	CASSRRGPDRPYGYTF
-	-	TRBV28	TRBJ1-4	TGTGCCACTCACGGTGTGGCACCGGAGGAAAAACTGTTTTTT	CATHGVAPEEKLFF
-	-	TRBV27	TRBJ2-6	TGTGCCAGCAGCCCCTACGACGGCTTCTCTGGGGCCAACGTCCTGACTTTC	CASSPYDGFSGANVLTF
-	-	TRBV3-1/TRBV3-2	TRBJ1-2	TGTGCCAGCAGCCAAGATAACACAGTCGGCGGCTACACCTTC	CASSQDNTVGGYTF
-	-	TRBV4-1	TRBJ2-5	TGCGCCAGCAGCCAACTCGGGCCACAAGAGACCCAGTACTTC	CASSQLGPQETQYF
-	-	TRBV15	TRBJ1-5	TGTGCCACCAGCAGAGATCGGCAGGGCCGAGGTCAGCCCCAGCATTTT	CATSRDRQGRGQPQHF
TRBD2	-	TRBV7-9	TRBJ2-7	TGTGCCAGCAGTTCTTCTCCTAGCGGAAGCTCCTACGAGCAGTACTTC	CASSSSPSGSSYEQYF
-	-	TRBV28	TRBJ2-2	TGTGCCAGCAGTTTTTTCGGCCTCTCCACCGGGGAGCTGTTTTTT	CASSFFGLSTGELFF
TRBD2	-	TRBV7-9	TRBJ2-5	TGTGCCAGCAGCTGGGGGACTAGCGGGAGCGGAGAGACCCAGTACTTC	CASSWGTSGSGETQYF
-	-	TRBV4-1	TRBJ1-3	TGCGCCAGCAGCCATGGCGTCTCTGGAAACACCATATATTTT	CASSHGVSGNTIYF
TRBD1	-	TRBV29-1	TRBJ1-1	TGCAGCGTTGAAGATGCCGGGACAGGGGGGGTCAGGAACACTGAAGCTTTCTTT	CSVEDAGTGGVRNTEAFF
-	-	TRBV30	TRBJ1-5	TGTGCCTGGAGTGTGACGGGCTATAGCAATCAGCCCCAGCATTTT	CAWSVTGYSNQPQHF
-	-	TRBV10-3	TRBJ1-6	TGTGCCATCAGTGAGAACAGGGATAATTCACCCCTCCACTTT	CAISENRDNSPLHF
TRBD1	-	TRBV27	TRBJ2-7	TGTGCCAGCAGTCAGGACAGGGGGCTGGTAAGACAGTACTTC	CASSQDRGLVRQYF
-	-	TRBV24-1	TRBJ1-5	TGTGCCACCAGCCCGGGGCCGGGGGCCCAGCATTTT	CATSPGPGAQHF
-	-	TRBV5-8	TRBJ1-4	TGTGCCAGCAGCTCGACAGGAAAGGTCTTCTCGGCTGAAAAACTGTTTTTT	CASSSTGKVFSAEKLFF
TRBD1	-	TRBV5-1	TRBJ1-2	TGCGCCAGCAGCGGGGGACAGGGGGCGAGGGGCTACACCTTC	CASSGGQGARGYTF
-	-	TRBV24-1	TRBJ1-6	TGTGCCACCAGTGATTCCGGGACGAATTCACCCCTCCACTTT	CATSDSGTNSPLHF
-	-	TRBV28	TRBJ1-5	TGTGCCAGCAGTTTGTTGGGTCGGGGTCAGCCCCAGCATTTT	CASSLLGRGQPQHF
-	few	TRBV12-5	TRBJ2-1	TGTGCTAGTGGTTTGGGCGGACTGGCCTACAATGAGCAGTTCTTC	CASGLGGLAYNEQFF
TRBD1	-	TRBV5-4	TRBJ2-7	TGTGCCAGCAGCTTGGGGGGACAGCTCGGCGAGCAGTACTTC	CASSLGGQLGEQYF
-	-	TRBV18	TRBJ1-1	TGTGCCAGCTCACCTACACAGGTGAACACTGAAGCTTTCTTT	CASSPTQVNTEAFF
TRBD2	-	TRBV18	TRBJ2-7	TGTGCCAGCTCACCCGGGACTAGCGGGAGGGTAGCCTACGAGCAGTACTTC	CASSPGTSGRVAYEQYF
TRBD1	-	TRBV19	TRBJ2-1	TGTGCCAGTAGTATTGGAGACAGGGAATTTCATGAGCAGTTCTTC	CASSIGDREFHEQFF